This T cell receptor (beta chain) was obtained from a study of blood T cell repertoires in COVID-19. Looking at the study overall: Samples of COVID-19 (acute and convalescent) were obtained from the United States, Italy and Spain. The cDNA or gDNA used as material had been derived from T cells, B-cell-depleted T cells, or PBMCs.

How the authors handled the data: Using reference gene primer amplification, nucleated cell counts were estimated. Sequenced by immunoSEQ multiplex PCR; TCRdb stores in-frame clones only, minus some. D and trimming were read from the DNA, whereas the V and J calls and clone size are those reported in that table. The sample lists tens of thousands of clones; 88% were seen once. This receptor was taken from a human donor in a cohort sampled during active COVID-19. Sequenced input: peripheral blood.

The CDR3 region has the DNA TGTGCCAGCAGCCAGACAGCAGATGGCTACACCTTC. It yields the protein CASSQTADGYTF. The chain carries TRBV14 and TRBJ1-2, with D perhaps TRBD1 (5 bases). CDR3 length: 12 residues. Per the germline V gene, CDR1 is SGHDN and CDR2 is FVKESK. Deletions cut 3 bases from V and 6 bases from J, with 8 bases between.